Shown below are 10 T cell receptor beta chains from a single sample sequenced in a study of T cells after posttransplantation cyclophosphamide. Profiled with immunoSEQ multiplex PCR; TCRdb holds only in-frame clones, not every one. This sample has about 16,000 clones, with 80% to 90% found just once. Sampled 1 year posttransplant, controls received myeloablative marrow transplants, methotrexate and a calcineurin inhibitor. The sample in question was PBMCs, obtained approximately 64 weeks after allogeneic stem cell transplant with calcineurin inhibitor and methotrexate. The receptors come from a male patient between 25 and 39 years old who received an allogeneic stem cell transplant from an unrelated donor, was CMV-positive, and had acute and chronic GVHD. Some T cells may be supplied by the graft donor.

The chain combines TRBV7-2 with TRBJ2-2; D possibly corresponds to TRBD1 (6 bases). V lost 2 bases to trimming and J lost 2 bases, with 9 bases between them. CDR1 and CDR2 (germline): SGHTA, FQGNSA. CDR3 size: 15 residues. The DNA for the CDR3 is TGTGCCAGCAGCTTATTCGGGACAAACACCGGGGAGCTGTTTTTT. Translated: CASSLFGTNTGELFF.

The rearrangement links TRBV7-9 to TRBJ2-1; 13 bases match TRBD2. The V gene end was trimmed by 2 bases and the J gene end by 9 bases; junction bases not matched to a gene: 7. Per germline, CDR1 SEHNR and CDR2 FQNEAQ (reference sequence). The CDR3 totals 16 residues. CDR3 region: CASSLFGTSGTLEQFF. In DNA, the CDR3 is TGTGCCAGCAGCTTATTCGGGACTAGCGGGACTCTTGAGCAGTTCTTC.

V and J are TRBV25-1 and TRBJ2-5; tentative D call: TRBD1 (6 bases). The CDR3 sequence is 16 residues long. With 2 bases removed from V and 4 bases from J, the gap between germline ends came to 17 bases. Germline CDR1 and CDR2: MGHDK and SYGVNS. The CDR3 coding sequence is TGTGCCAGCAGTGAACTTGGGACAACTGGAGGAGAGACCCAGTACTTC. Translating gives CASSELGTTGGETQYF.

The chain carries TRBV2 and TRBJ2-7; 9 bases fit TRBD1. The V gene end was trimmed by 6 bases and the J gene end by 7 bases; junction bases not matched to a gene: 7. This CDR3 is 13 amino acids long. The V gene's germline CDR1 is SNHLY and CDR2 FYNNEI. CDR3 region: CASREQGAREQYF. DNA of the CDR3: TGTGCCAGCAGAGAACAGGGGGCACGGGAGCAGTACTTC.

This chain joins TRBV7-2 and TRBJ2-5; 9 bases are a match to TRBD2. The J call is doubtful: the DNA matches TRBJ2-7 better. This CDR3 is built from 16 residues. Germline CDR1 SGHTA, CDR2 FQGNSA. The CDR3 sequence is CASSSISGGSSYEQYF. CDR3 DNA sequence: TGTGCCAGCAGCTCCATTAGCGGGGGCAGCTCCTACGAGCAGTACTTC.

The chain joins TRBV4-3 to TRBJ2-7, with TRBD2 matching 14 bases. The germline gives CDR1 LGHNA, CDR2 YSLEER. The CDR3 length is 16 residues. With 5 bases clipped from V and 4 bases from J, the junction kept 7 bases outside the gene matches. Written as DNA, the CDR3 is TGCGCCAGCAGCTTGGGACTAGCGGGAGAAGGGTACGAGCAGTACTTC. Translated, it gives CASSLGLAGEGYEQYF.

J is TRBJ1-2 and V is TRBV7-8; possibly TRBD1 for D (6 bases). Trimming removed 3 bases from V and 1 base from J, with 18 bases in between. The CDR3 is made up of 17 amino acids. Germline loops: CDR1 SGHVS, CDR2 FQNEAQ. The CDR3, as DNA: TGTGCCAGCAGCTTGGACCTCGGACAGATTTATAACTATGGCTACACCTTC. Its translation is CASSLDLGQIYNYGYTF.

As DNA, the CDR3 is TGTGCCAGCAGCGGCGTCAGGTCTGAAGCTTTCTTT. The encoded protein is CASSGVRSEAFF. The chain uses TRBV6-6 and TRBJ1-1; D is uncertain. The CDR3 is 12 residues long. V was shortened by 6 bases and J by 6 bases, with 11 bases between the two germline ends. Per germline, CDR1 MNHNY and CDR2 SVGAGI (reference sequence).

Comment on this clone: Other DNA sequences from this sample encode an identical CDR3 as well. V usage is TRBV18 and J usage is TRBJ2-5; a possible D gene is TRBD1 (6 bases). The CDR3 has 13 amino acids. CDR1 KGHSH and CDR2 LQKENI come from the germline V gene. Trimming removed 2 bases at V and 2 bases at J, with 6 bases between. CDR3 sequence reads: CASSPGQQETQYF. Written as DNA, the CDR3 is TGTGCCAGCTCACCAGGACAGCAAGAGACCCAGTACTTC.

The V call is TRBV6-5, the J call TRBJ2-1; 8 bases are a match to TRBD1. The CDR3 is 15 amino acids. The germline V gene encodes CDR1 MNHEY and CDR2 SVGAGI. V shed 5 bases, J shed 3 bases, and the junction held 6 bases outside the gene matches. The DNA of the CDR3 is TGTGCCAGCAGTCAACCCGGGACAGGCTACAATGAGCAGTTCTTC. Its translation: CASSQPGTGYNEQFF.